One and the same sample provided the 18 T cell receptor beta chains below, sequenced in a study of T cell responses to AZD1222 COVID-19 vaccine. TCRdb keeps only in-frame clones here, not all; method: immunoSEQ multiplex PCR. Among 150,000 to 190,000 clones listed, over 80% were seen once. The sequencing used peripheral blood, collected 28 days after the second AZD1222 dose. The origin of the receptors is an adult who received the AZD1222 COVID-19 vaccine.

The rearrangement uses TRBV6-5 and TRBJ2-5, with 9 bases matching TRBD1. With V trimmed by 6 bases and J by 4 bases, 9 bases remained unmatched. The CDR3 runs to 15 residues. Per the germline V gene, CDR1 is MNHEY and CDR2 is SVGAGI. This CDR3 is CASSPTGQGGETQYF. CDR3 nucleotide sequence: TGTGCCAGCAGCCCGACGGGACAGGGAGGAGAGACCCAGTACTTC.

The rearrangement uses TRBV30 and TRBJ1-1; D gene uncertain. This CDR3 has 12 residues. The germline gives CDR1 GTSNPN, CDR2 SVGIG (reference sequence). Between the trimmed V and J ends, which lost 7 bases and 5 bases, there was a span of 14 bases. The CDR3 spells CAYIRGGTEAFF. CDR3 nucleotide sequence: TGTGCCTACATACGGGGAGGGACTGAAGCTTTCTTT.

The CDR3 nucleotides read TGTGCCAGCTCACCATTTGGGACAGGGCTTGGTGGCTACACCTTC. Protein sequence: CASSPFGTGLGGYTF. The chain combines TRBV18 with TRBJ1-2; 9 bases agree with TRBD1. The CDR3 is 15 residues long. CDR1 KGHSH and CDR2 LQKENI come from the germline V gene. V lost 2 bases, J lost 7 bases, and 8 bases stayed unmatched.

Concerning this clone: Relative to the germline gene, one junction end is altered; a read error may explain this. The rearrangement uses TRBV7-7 and TRBJ2-1; 8 bases map to TRBD2. This CDR3 has 16 residues. Germline loops: CDR1 SSHAT, CDR2 FNYEAQ (reference sequence). The CDR3 nucleotides read TGTGCTAGCAGCCAGACCGGGACTAGTATCGTGAATGAGCAGTTCTTC. Amino acids: CASSQTGTSIVNEQFF. The variable domain in full, with the rest retrieved from reference TRBV7-7 and TRBJ2-1, is GAGVSQSPRYKVTKRGQDVTLRCDPISSHATLYWYQQALGQGPEFLTYFNYEAQPDKSGLPSDRFSAERPEGSISTLTIQRTEQRDSAMYRCASSQTGTSIVNEQFFGPGTRLTVL.

The chain carries TRBV15 and TRBJ1-5, with D possibly being TRBD1 (6 bases). The V end was cut by 2 bases, the J end by 9 bases, with 11 bases between. The CDR3 has 13 amino acids. Per the germline V gene, CDR1 is LNHNV and CDR2 is YYDKDF (reference sequence). The CDR3 loop reads CATSRSRGAPQHF. CDR3 DNA sequence: TGTGCCACCAGCAGAAGCAGGGGTGCGCCCCAGCATTTT.

This clone appeared a few times. Here the CDR3 reads CAWSAGTINTGELFF. CDR3 in DNA: TGTGCCTGGAGTGCCGGGACTATAAACACCGGGGAGCTGTTTTTT. J is TRBJ2-2 and V is TRBV30, with 7 bases that match TRBD2. The CDR3 loop spans 15 amino acids. The V and J ends lost 1 base and 2 bases, in that order; junction bases with no gene match: 4. Germline V gene lookup returns CDR1 GTSNPN and CDR2 SVGIG (reference sequence).

This chain joins TRBV30 and TRBJ2-7; D unclear. This CDR3 has 14 residues. V lost 5 bases and J 2 bases, leaving 16 bases between the germline ends. In germline, CDR1 is GTSNPN, CDR2 SVGIG (reference sequence). CDR3 sequence (DNA): TGTGCCTGGGCCGCGGCGATATTTACCTACGAGCAGTACTTC. Translated: CAWAAAIFTYEQYF. Together with reference TRBV30 and TRBJ2-7, the CDR3 gives the full variable domain: SQTIHQWPATLVQPVGSPLSLECTVEGTSNPNLYWYRQAAGRGLQLLFYSVGIGQISSEVPQNLSASRPQDRQFILSSKKLLLSDSGFYLCAWAAAIFTYEQYFGPGTRLTVT.

The chain combines TRBV29-1 with TRBJ2-7; perhaps TRBD1 as D (5 bases). The germline V gene encodes CDR1 SQVTM and CDR2 ANQGSEA. This CDR3 is built from 13 residues. V was clipped by 7 bases and J by 0 bases, with 13 bases between them. CDR3 amino acids: CSATGPSSYEQYF. The CDR3 DNA reads as TGCAGCGCCACAGGCCCAAGCTCCTACGAGCAGTACTTC.

This clone appeared once. V gene TRBV30 combines with J gene TRBJ1-4; 8 bases map to TRBD1. This CDR3 is 15 amino acids long. The germline gives CDR1 GTSNPN, CDR2 SVGIG (reference sequence). Germline trimming cut 3 bases from V and 7 bases from J; bases unmatched to any gene: 10. The CDR3 sequence: CAWSARTGLSEKLFF. The DNA for the CDR3 is TGTGCCTGGAGCGCCCGGACAGGGTTGTCTGAAAAACTGTTTTTT.

V gene TRBV7-8 combines with J gene TRBJ1-4; a possible D gene is TRBD1 (5 bases). The CDR3 loop spans 15 amino acids. Deletions cut 5 bases from V and 6 bases from J, with 16 bases between. Germline CDR1 and CDR2: SGHVS and FQNEAQ. CDR3 region: CASSRVGRGDEKLFF. The CDR3 nucleotides are TGTGCCAGCAGCCGAGTTGGTCGGGGCGATGAAAAACTGTTTTTT.

The J gene is TRBJ1-6, the V gene TRBV28; D is perhaps TRBD1 (5 bases). This CDR3 region has 16 residues. Per germline, CDR1 MDHEN and CDR2 SYDVKM. Trimming removed 6 bases at V and 3 bases at J, with 15 bases between. The CDR3 nucleotides read TGTGCCAGCAGCCCGGGACGAAACCTCTATAATTCACCCCTCCACTTT. This gives the protein CASSPGRNLYNSPLHF.

The genes are TRBV20-1 and TRBJ1-2; D possibly corresponds to TRBD1 (5 bases). CDR1 is DFQATT and CDR2 is SNEGSKA in the germline V gene (reference sequence). The CDR3 length is 13 residues. Between the trimmed V and J ends, which lost 3 bases and 8 bases, there was a span of 16 bases. The CDR3, as DNA: TGCAGTGCTAGTAAAGGGGCAGGGAGCGGCTACACCTTC. Translated, it gives CSASKGAGSGYTF.

The table lists this clone with a count of one. This chain joins TRBV7-8 and TRBJ1-5; TRBD1 might be the D (6 bases). V dropped 0 bases and J dropped 1 base, with 7 bases sitting between them. The CDR3 extends over 15 amino acids. CDR1 and CDR2 from the germline V gene are SGHVS and FQNEAQ. The CDR3 spells CASSLAGQSNQPQHF. The DNA of the CDR3 is TGTGCCAGCAGCTTAGCAGGACAGAGCAATCAGCCCCAGCATTTT.

V gene TRBV6-2 or TRBV6-3 combines with J gene TRBJ2-1; 9 nucleotides agree with TRBD2. The CDR3 contains 16 residues. Germline V gene data show CDR1 as MNHEY and CDR2 as SVGEGT. After removal of 3 bases from V and 7 bases from J, the junction contained 10 bases not matched to a gene. CDR3 loop: CASSYRDSGRGNEQFF. In DNA, the CDR3 is TGTGCCAGCAGTTATCGTGATAGCGGGAGAGGAAATGAGCAGTTCTTC.

This chain connects TRBV27 to TRBJ1-5; D call uncertain. Trimming took off 6 bases at V and 3 bases at J, with 15 bases between the two ends. Germline CDR1 is MNHEY and CDR2 is SMNVEV (reference sequence). This CDR3 comprises 15 residues. CDR3 loop: CASSLGGSPNQPQHF. CDR3 nucleotide sequence: TGTGCCAGCAGCCTGGGAGGCAGCCCCAATCAGCCCCAGCATTTT.

V gene TRBV7-2 combines with J gene TRBJ2-7; D gene unclear. The CDR3 extends over 12 amino acids. V was trimmed by 5 bases and J by 9 bases, leaving 14 bases between them. Germline loops: CDR1 SGHTA, CDR2 FQGNSA. The CDR3 loop is CASSVTDRVQYF. The CDR3 coding sequence is TGTGCCAGCAGCGTAACGGACCGCGTGCAGTACTTC.

Only one count was recorded for this clone. The chain carries TRBV19 and TRBJ2-4; D is uncertain. The V and J ends lost 11 bases and 0 bases respectively, with 11 bases between them. Germline V gives CDR1 LNHDA, CDR2 SQIVND (reference sequence). This CDR3 is 13 amino acids long. CDR3 region: CARSEVAKNIQYF. For the CDR3, the DNA is TGTGCCCGCAGCGAGGTAGCCAAAAACATTCAGTACTTC.

The V and J genes are TRBV7-9 and TRBJ2-7; D is uncertain. The CDR3 loop spans 15 amino acids. V shed 5 bases and J shed 1 base, with 15 bases lying between them. The germline V gene has CDR1 SEHNR and CDR2 FQNEAQ (reference sequence). The CDR3 spells CASSERTVTSYEQYF. CDR3 DNA: TGTGCCAGCAGCGAGAGGACGGTCACATCCTACGAGCAGTACTTC.